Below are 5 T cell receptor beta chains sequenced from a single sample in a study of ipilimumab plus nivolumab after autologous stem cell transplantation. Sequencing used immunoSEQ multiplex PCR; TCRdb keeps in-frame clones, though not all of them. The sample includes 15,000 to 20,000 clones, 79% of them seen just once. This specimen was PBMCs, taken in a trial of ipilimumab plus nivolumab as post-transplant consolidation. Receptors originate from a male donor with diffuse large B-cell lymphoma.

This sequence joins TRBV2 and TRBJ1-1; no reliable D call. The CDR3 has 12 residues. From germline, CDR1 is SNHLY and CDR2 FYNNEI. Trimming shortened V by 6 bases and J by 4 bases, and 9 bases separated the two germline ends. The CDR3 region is CASRSAGTEAFF. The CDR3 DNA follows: TGTGCCAGCAGGTCAGCCGGCACTGAAGCTTTCTTT. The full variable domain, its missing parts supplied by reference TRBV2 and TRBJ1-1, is EPEVTQTPSHQVTQMGQEVILRCVPISNHLYFYWYRQILGQKVEFLVSFYNNEISEKSEIFDDQFSVERPDGSNFTLKIRSTKLEDSAMYFCASRSAGTEAFFGQGTRLTVV.

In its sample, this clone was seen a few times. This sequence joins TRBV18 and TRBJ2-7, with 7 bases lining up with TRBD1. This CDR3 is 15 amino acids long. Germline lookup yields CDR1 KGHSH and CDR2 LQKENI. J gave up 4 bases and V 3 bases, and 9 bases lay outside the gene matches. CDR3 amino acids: CASSPTGRARYEQYF. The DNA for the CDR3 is TGTGCCAGCTCACCGACAGGGCGGGCCCGGTACGAGCAGTACTTC.

The CDR3 DNA reads TGTGCCATTAATCCTACGGAGGCAACCTACGAGCAGTACTTC. This codes for CAINPTEATYEQYF. The chain employs TRBV7-9 and TRBJ2-7; weak D call: TRBD2 (5 bases). V was clipped by 10 bases and J by 2 bases, with 18 bases between them. This CDR3 is built from 14 residues. CDR1 is SEHNR and CDR2 is FQNEAQ in the germline V gene (reference sequence).

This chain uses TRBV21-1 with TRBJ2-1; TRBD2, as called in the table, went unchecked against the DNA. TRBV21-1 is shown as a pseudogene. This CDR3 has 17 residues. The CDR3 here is CASSLSLAGSSYNEQFF. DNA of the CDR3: TGTGCCAGCAGCCTATCTCTAGCGGGGAGCTCCTACAATGAGCAGTTCTTC.

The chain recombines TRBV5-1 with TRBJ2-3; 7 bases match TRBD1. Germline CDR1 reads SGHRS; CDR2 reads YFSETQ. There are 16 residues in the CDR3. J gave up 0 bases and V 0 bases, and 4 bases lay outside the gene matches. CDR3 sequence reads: CASSLVAGGSTDTQYF. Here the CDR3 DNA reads TGCGCCAGCAGCTTGGTGGCAGGGGGAAGCACAGATACGCAGTATTTT.